What follows are 13 T cell receptor beta chains derived from one specimen sequenced in a study of siplizumab effects on memory and regulatory T cells. This table comes from immunoSEQ multiplex PCR, and its TCRdb copy is limited to in-frame clones, with some not included. The data hold some 100,000 clones, with about 95% observed a single time. The sequenced sample consisted of non-Treg CD4+ T cells sorted from blood. These receptors were collected from a human donor in good health.

The chain employs TRBV30 and TRBJ1-6; TRBD1 might be the D (5 bases). This CDR3 has 13 residues. From germline, CDR1 is GTSNPN and CDR2 SVGIG (reference sequence). Between the trimmed V and J ends, which lost 1 base and 10 bases, there was a span of 11 bases. The CDR3 DNA is TGTGCCTGGAGTGACCTCAGGGAATCACCCCTCCACTTT. Protein product: CAWSDLRESPLHF.

The V and J genes are TRBV9 and TRBJ2-3; TRBD2 agrees at 9 bases. The germline CDR1 and CDR2 sequences are SGDLS and YYNGEE. Trimming cost V 1 base and J 0 bases; bases outside gene matches: 3. The CDR3 totals 16 residues. CDR3 sequence (DNA): TGTGCCAGCAGCGTAAGCGGGAGGACTAGCACAGATACGCAGTATTTT. Amino acids: CASSVSGRTSTDTQYF.

The V and J genes are TRBV5-1 and TRBJ2-1; TRBD2 aligns across 7 bases. The CDR3 has 16 residues. The V gene end was trimmed by 1 base and the J gene end by 2 bases; junction bases not matched to a gene: 6. The germline V gene encodes CDR1 SGHRS and CDR2 YFSETQ. This chain's CDR3 is CASSLRAGETYNEQFF. DNA of the CDR3: TGCGCCAGCAGCTTGCGGGCGGGAGAGACCTACAATGAGCAGTTCTTC.

The chain employs TRBV11-2 and TRBJ2-2; D gene uncertain. The V gene's germline CDR1 is SGHAT and CDR2 FQNNGV. Deletions cut 1 base from V and 2 bases from J, with 8 bases between. CDR3 size: 15 residues. CDR3 loop: CASSLVATNTGELFF. The CDR3 DNA sequence: TGTGCCAGCAGCTTAGTCGCTACTAACACCGGGGAGCTGTTTTTT.

Worth noting for this clone: Because the CDR3's place on the DNA is in doubt, the DNA is left out and the CDR3 is given as listed by TCRdb. V and J are TRBV6-5 and TRBJ2-7. 12 amino acids form the CDR3, both terminal residues included. Germline V gene sequence: CDR1 MNHEY, CDR2 SVGAGI. The CDR3 loop is CASSSSINEQYF.

The chain links TRBV5-1 to TRBJ2-1; D remains unclear. The CDR3 sequence is 9 residues long. Trimming took 5 bases from V and 14 from J, leaving 8 bases between them. CDR1 and CDR2 (germline): SGHRS, YFSETQ. The CDR3 DNA reads TGCGCCAGCAGTCTAACTGAGTTCTTC. Encoded protein: CASSLTEFF.

V usage is TRBV4-1 and J usage is TRBJ2-1, with 7 bases identical to TRBD2. Germline V gives CDR1 MGHRA, CDR2 YSYEKL. V was clipped by 1 base and J by 8 bases; unmatched bases: 5. The CDR3 runs 14 residues. The CDR3 coding sequence is TGCGCCAGCAGCCAAGTCCAGCGGGGCTATGAGCAGTTCTTC. Residues: CASSQVQRGYEQFF.

The chain carries TRBV28 and TRBJ1-2; 7 bases match TRBD1. The V segment lost 6 bases and the J segment 5 bases; nucleotides outside the gene matches: 9. The CDR3 consists of 14 residues. Germline CDR1 MDHEN, CDR2 SYDVKM. The CDR3 spells CASSRPGQSYGYTF. CDR3 coding DNA: TGTGCCAGCAGCCGACCGGGACAGTCTTATGGCTACACCTTC.

V usage is TRBV19 and J usage is TRBJ1-2; D unresolved. This CDR3 contains 14 residues. Germline loops: CDR1 LNHDA, CDR2 SQIVND (reference sequence). V was pared by 6 bases and J by 5 bases, with 16 bases between. CDR3: CASSETDRLYGYTF. The CDR3 nucleotides are TGTGCCAGTAGCGAAACCGACCGTTTGTATGGCTACACCTTC.

The chain links TRBV15 to TRBJ1-3; 10 positions agree with TRBD1. J gave up 5 bases and V 5 bases, and 12 bases lay outside the gene matches. The CDR3 spans 17 residues. Germline values: CDR1 LNHNV, CDR2 YYDKDF (reference sequence). The CDR3, as DNA: TGTGCCACCAGCCGAAGTAGGACAGGGGGGAATAGAAACACCATATATTTT. Its translation is CATSRSRTGGNRNTIYF. Looking up the rest from reference TRBV15 and TRBJ1-3 gives the full variable domain: DAMVIQNPRYQVTQFGKPVTLSCSQTLNHNVMYWYQQKSSQAPKLLFHYYDKDFNNEADTPDNFQSRRPNTSFCFLDIRSPGLGDTAMYLCATSRSRTGGNRNTIYFGEGSWLTVV.

This sequence joins TRBV5-1 and TRBJ1-3, with 7 bases lining up with TRBD1. The V gene end was trimmed by 0 bases and the J gene end by 3 bases; junction bases not matched to a gene: 9. Germline V CDR1 and CDR2: SGHRS, YFSETQ. The CDR3 has 17 residues. The CDR3 region is CASSLEGAGVGGNTIYF. The CDR3 bases are TGCGCCAGCAGCTTGGAGGGGGCAGGAGTTGGTGGAAACACCATATATTTT. Variable domain in full (rest from reference TRBV5-1 and TRBJ1-3): KAGVTQTPRYLIKTRGQQVTLSCSPISGHRSVSWYQQTPGQGLQFLFEYFSETQRNKGNFPGRFSGRQFSNSRSEMNVSTLELGDSALYLCASSLEGAGVGGNTIYFGEGSWLTVV.

The chain recombines TRBV7-3 with TRBJ2-1; 7 bases align to TRBD2. The CDR3 is made up of 15 amino acids. V gave up 1 base and J gave up 4 bases; unmatched junction bases: 4. Looked up from germline, CDR1 is SGHTA and CDR2 is FQGTGA. CDR3 bases: TGTGCCAGCAGCTTAATGAGGACTAGTTACAATGAGCAGTTCTTC. Its translation is CASSLMRTSYNEQFF. Full variable domain (outside the CDR3, taken from reference TRBV7-3 and TRBJ2-1): GAGVSQTPSNKVTEKGKYVELRCDPISGHTALYWYRQSLGQGPEFLIYFQGTGAADDSGLPNDRFFAVRPEGSVSTLKIQRTERGDSAVYLCASSLMRTSYNEQFFGPGTRLTVL.

The J gene is TRBJ2-7, the V gene TRBV30; the match to TRBD1 covers 7 bases. V lost 4 bases, J lost 0 bases, and 3 bases stayed unmatched. This CDR3 contains 13 residues. CDR1 and CDR2 from the germline V gene are GTSNPN and SVGIG (reference sequence). CDR3 sequence (DNA): TGTGCCTGGACAACAGGGGTCTCCTACGAGCAGTACTTC. Amino acid sequence: CAWTTGVSYEQYF.